These 26 T cell receptor beta chains came from one sample sequenced in a study of blood T cell repertoires in COVID-19. Assay used: immunoSEQ multiplex PCR; TCRdb lists only in-frame clones, some missing. The sample contains 200,000 to 250,000 clones, 88% of which appear only once. Sequenced material: peripheral blood. These receptors were collected from an older woman with acute or convalescent COVID-19.

There are many counts of this clone. The gene calls are TRBV7-2 and TRBJ2-7; tentative D call: TRBD1 (6 bases). This CDR3 has 16 residues. The ends were cut back, 1 base at V and 2 bases at J, with 15 bases in the middle. CDR1 is SGHTA, CDR2 FQGNSA, per germline. In DNA, the CDR3 is TGTGCCAGCAGCTTAGGGGCCGGGACATATCCCTACGAGCAGTACTTC. Protein: CASSLGAGTYPYEQYF.

This clone came up once. The chain recombines TRBV15 with TRBJ1-3; D remains unclear. This CDR3 contains 15 residues. With 0 bases removed from V and 0 bases from J, the gap between germline ends came to 6 bases. Germline V gene lookup returns CDR1 LNHNV and CDR2 YYDKDF (reference sequence). The chain's CDR3 is CATSRELASGNTIYF. In nucleotides, the CDR3 is TGTGCCACCAGCAGAGAATTGGCCTCTGGAAACACCATATATTTT.

J is TRBJ2-1 and V is TRBV11-2; 15 bases align to TRBD2. Unmatched junction bases numbered 7, after V lost 4 bases and J lost 9 bases. The CDR3 is 16 residues long. CDR1 is SGHAT, CDR2 FQNNGV, per germline. CDR3 DNA: TGTGCCAGCAGCTCGGGACTAGCGGGAGGTCGGACTGAGCAGTTCTTC. It is translated as CASSSGLAGGRTEQFF. Combining the CDR3 with reference TRBV11-2 and TRBJ2-1 gives the whole variable domain EAGVAQSPRYKIIEKRQSVAFWCNPISGHATLYWYQQILGQGPKLLIQFQNNGVVDDSQLPKDRFSAERLKGVDSTLKIQPAKLEDSAVYLCASSSGLAGGRTEQFFGPGTRLTVL.

The chain couples TRBV4-3 to TRBJ1-5; TRBD1 might be the D (6 bases). The germline gives CDR1 LGHNA, CDR2 YSLEER. The CDR3 is 14 residues long. Trimming took 4 bases from V and 1 from J, leaving 8 bases between them. This CDR3 reads CASSLGQSNQPQHF. The CDR3, as DNA: TGCGCCAGCAGCCTCGGACAGAGCAATCAGCCCCAGCATTTT.

This clone was counted a few times. The DNA for the CDR3 is TGTGCCAGCTTGGAATGGGGCAGGGGAAAGGAGCAGTACTTC. Amino acids: CASLEWGRGKEQYF. The genes are TRBV2 and TRBJ2-7; tentatively, D is TRBD1 (6 bases). This CDR3 region has 14 residues. From germline, CDR1 is SNHLY and CDR2 FYNNEI. Trimming shortened V by 8 bases and J by 7 bases, and 21 bases separated the two germline ends. Variable domain in full (rest from reference TRBV2 and TRBJ2-7): EPEVTQTPSHQVTQMGQEVILRCVPISNHLYFYWYRQILGQKVEFLVSFYNNEISEKSEIFDDQFSVERPDGSNFTLKIRSTKLEDSAMYFCASLEWGRGKEQYFGPGTRLTVT.

This chain joins TRBV7-9 and TRBJ1-2; TRBD1 agrees at 8 bases. Germline lookup yields CDR1 SEHNR and CDR2 FQNEAQ (reference sequence). J lost 2 bases, V lost 4 bases, and 9 bases had no gene match. The CDR3 spans 16 residues. The CDR3 coding sequence is TGTGCCAGCAGCTCCCCCGGACAGGGACTCAACTATGGCTACACCTTC. This sequence encodes CASSSPGQGLNYGYTF.

This clone was seen a few times. The gene calls are TRBV12-5 and TRBJ2-3; perhaps TRBD1 as D (6 bases). Per the germline V gene, CDR1 is LGHNT and CDR2 is FRNRAP. Trimming removed 6 bases at V and 1 base at J, with 17 bases between. The CDR3 length is 16 residues. The CDR3 DNA reads as TGTGCTAGTGGCCCCGGACAGACCCAGGGCACAGATACGCAGTATTTT. Its translation is CASGPGQTQGTDTQYF.

The chain uses TRBV19 and TRBJ1-1; possible D gene TRBD1, 5 bases. The CDR3 sequence is 14 residues long. Germline CDR1 and CDR2: LNHDA and SQIVND (reference sequence). V was pared by 2 bases and J by 0 bases, with 7 bases between. As DNA, the CDR3 is TGTGCCAGTAGTATAACGACAGTGAACACTGAAGCTTTCTTT. It is translated as CASSITTVNTEAFF.

The chain couples TRBV25-1 to TRBJ2-7, with 10 nucleotides matching TRBD1. The CDR3 is 17 amino acids. The V and J ends lost 2 bases and 2 bases, in that order; junction bases with no gene match: 9. Germline V CDR1 and CDR2: MGHDK, SYGVNS. The CDR3 DNA reads TGTGCCAGCAGTGAACTTCCGGGACAGGGGAACCCCTACGAGCAGTACTTC. Protein sequence: CASSELPGQGNPYEQYF.

This rearrangement joins TRBV2 to TRBJ2-5, with D maybe TRBD1 (5 bases). The germline V gene has CDR1 SNHLY and CDR2 FYNNEI. Between the trimmed V and J ends, which lost 10 bases and 2 bases, there was a span of 17 bases. This CDR3 spans 14 amino acids. CDR3 amino acids: CATAGHPLQETQYF. The CDR3 region has the DNA TGTGCCACCGCCGGACACCCTCTACAAGAGACCCAGTACTTC.

Only one count was recorded for this clone. This sequence joins TRBV6-6 and TRBJ2-7; 11 bases are shared with TRBD1. V lost 6 bases and J lost 5; bases outside the gene matches: 9. CDR3 length: 15 residues. The germline CDR1 and CDR2 sequences are MNHNY and SVGAGI (reference sequence). The DNA of the CDR3 is TGTGCCAGCAGGCTTGGACAGGGGGCAAATAACGAGCAGTACTTC. This sequence encodes CASRLGQGANNEQYF.

The chain recombines TRBV7-2 with TRBJ1-5; D gene unclear. The CDR3 consists of 12 residues. Trimming cost V 3 bases and J 3 bases, with 3 bases left between them. Germline CDR1 reads SGHTA; CDR2 reads FQGNSA. CDR3 loop: CASSFYNQPQHF. The CDR3 DNA reads as TGTGCCAGCAGCTTTTACAATCAGCCCCAGCATTTT.

This chain uses TRBV30 with TRBJ2-7; 11 bases map to TRBD1. The CDR3 loop spans 14 amino acids. V was pared by 5 bases and J by 4 bases, with 7 bases of the junction left unmatched. Germline loops: CDR1 GTSNPN, CDR2 SVGIG (reference sequence). The CDR3 nucleotides are TGTGCCTGGGGACAGGGGGCCATCGGATACGAGCAGTACTTC. Residues: CAWGQGAIGYEQYF.

The table lists this clone with a count of one. The J gene is TRBJ1-6, the V gene TRBV15; 8 bases fit TRBD1. CDR3 length: 16 amino acids. Germline-derived CDR1 and CDR2 are LNHNV and YYDKDF (reference sequence). V lost 8 bases to trimming and J lost 8 bases; unmatched junction nucleotides: 14. The CDR3 nucleotides read TGTGCCACCGCACGGGCATTAGGGACAGGATATTCACCCCTCCACTTT. The encoded protein is CATARALGTGYSPLHF.

This clone has just one count. The chain recombines TRBV29-1 with TRBJ2-1, with D possibly being TRBD1 (5 bases). Germline values: CDR1 SQVTM, CDR2 ANQGSEA. V gave up 5 bases and J gave up 3 bases, with 8 bases separating them. The CDR3 is 12 amino acids. The CDR3 sequence: CSVPQGYNEQFF. The CDR3 nucleotides read TGCAGCGTTCCTCAGGGCTACAATGAGCAGTTCTTC.

V and J are TRBV7-3 and TRBJ2-3; tentatively, D is TRBD1 (5 bases). Germline CDR1 and CDR2: SGHTA and FQGTGA. The CDR3 is 13 amino acids. The V end was cut by 5 bases, the J end by 6 bases, with 12 bases between. Written as DNA, the CDR3 is TGTGCCAGCAGCCCGAGCGCAGGGGATACGCAGTATTTT. Translation: CASSPSAGDTQYF.

V gene TRBV28 combines with J gene TRBJ1-2, with D tentatively TRBD1 (5 bases). The CDR3 covers 14 residues. Trimming stripped 7 bases from V and 4 bases from J, with 16 bases between. Germline V gene sequence: CDR1 MDHEN, CDR2 SYDVKM. CDR3 DNA: TGTGCCAGCACCCCGGGGGGAATGAGCTATGGCTACACCTTC. Translation gives CASTPGGMSYGYTF.

This clone was seen more than once but under ten times. The rearrangement uses TRBV5-4 and TRBJ2-1; 7 nucleotides align to TRBD1. Trimming took 4 bases from V and 5 from J; bases not matched to a gene: 6. CDR3 length: 14 amino acids. Per germline, CDR1 SGHNT and CDR2 YYREEE (reference sequence). The CDR3 region is CASSHTGANNEQFF. CDR3 DNA sequence: TGTGCCAGCAGCCACACAGGGGCGAACAATGAGCAGTTCTTC.

This clone has only a few counts. The genes are TRBV28 and TRBJ1-4; 7 nucleotides agree with TRBD1. Germline V gives CDR1 MDHEN, CDR2 SYDVKM. The CDR3 is 14 amino acids. V was pared by 6 bases and J by 8 bases, with 9 bases of the junction left unmatched. For the CDR3, the DNA is TGTGCCAGCAGGGGGCAGGGGGGAGGAGAAAAACTGTTTTTT. Translation: CASRGQGGGEKLFF. The full variable domain, rest sourced from reference TRBV28 and TRBJ1-4, is DVKVTQSSRYLVKRTGEKVFLECVQDMDHENMFWYRQDPGLGLRLIYFSYDVKMKEKGDIPEGYSVSREKKERFSLILESASTNQTSMYLCASRGQGGGEKLFFGSGTQLSVL.

V gene TRBV5-1 combines with J gene TRBJ2-6, with a possible D match to TRBD2 (6 bases). Between the trimmed V and J ends, which lost 4 bases and 3 bases, there was a span of 14 bases. The CDR3 totals 16 residues. Germline assignment: CDR1 SGHRS and CDR2 YFSETQ. CDR3 DNA: TGCGCCAGCAGCCAAGTGGGGGGTTTTGGGGCCAACGTCCTGACTTTC. Amino acid sequence: CASSQVGGFGANVLTF.

This rearrangement joins TRBV6-5 to TRBJ2-7; 7 bases agree with TRBD1. The CDR3 totals 13 residues. Germline CDR1 reads MNHEY; CDR2 reads SVGAGI. V shed 7 bases and J 1 base; nucleotides not matched to a gene: 4. The CDR3 DNA follows: TGTGCCAGCAAAAGGGGGCCATCCTACGAGCAGTACTTC. Residues: CASKRGPSYEQYF.

The chain combines TRBV19 with TRBJ2-7; the D gene is possibly TRBD1 (6 bases). CDR1 is LNHDA, CDR2 SQIVND, per germline (reference sequence). The CDR3 has 14 residues. V dropped 6 bases and J dropped 1 base, with 13 bases sitting between them. CDR3 in DNA: TGTGCCAGTAGCCTACCAGGGGTATCCTACGAGCAGTACTTC. The encoded protein is CASSLPGVSYEQYF. Based on the CDR3 plus reference TRBV19 and TRBJ2-7, the full variable domain is DGGITQSPKYLFRKEGQNVTLSCEQNLNHDAMYWYRQDPGQGLRLIYYSQIVNDFQKGDIAEGYSVSREKKESFPLTVTSAQKNPTAFYLCASSLPGVSYEQYFGPGTRLTVT.

The chain is built from TRBV7-2 and TRBJ1-3; tentatively, D is TRBD1 (5 bases). Germline V gene sequence: CDR1 SGHTA, CDR2 FQGNSA. This CDR3 comprises 15 residues. The V end was cut by 5 bases, the J end by 3 bases, with 14 bases between. The CDR3: CASSLGQGSGNTIYF. The CDR3, as DNA: TGTGCCAGCAGCCTGGGGCAGGGCAGTGGAAACACCATATATTTT.

This chain joins TRBV15 and TRBJ1-2; D may be TRBD1 (5 bases). Germline CDR1 LNHNV, CDR2 YYDKDF (reference sequence). The CDR3 length is 16 residues. Deletions cut 0 bases from V and 0 bases from J, with 11 bases between. The CDR3 reads CATSRERRGTNYGYTF. Here the CDR3 DNA reads TGTGCCACCAGCAGAGAGAGGAGGGGAACTAACTATGGCTACACCTTC.

V usage is TRBV7-9 and J usage is TRBJ1-1; D gene unclear. CDR3 size: 16 residues. In germline, CDR1 is SEHNR, CDR2 FQNEAQ (reference sequence). V lost 1 base to trimming and J lost 1 base, with 13 bases between them. This CDR3 is CASSLGERAANTEAFF. The CDR3 DNA follows: TGTGCCAGCAGCTTAGGGGAGAGGGCAGCGAACACTGAAGCTTTCTTT. Full variable domain (outside the CDR3, taken from reference TRBV7-9 and TRBJ1-1): DTGVSQNPRHKITKRGQNVTFRCDPISEHNRLYWYRQTLGQGPEFLTYFQNEAQLEKSRLLSDRFSAERPKGSFSTLEIQRTEQGDSAMYLCASSLGERAANTEAFFGQGTRLTVV.

This chain's CDR3 is CASTKLRGAYGYTF. CDR3 coding DNA: TGTGCCAGTACCAAACTTCGGGGGGCCTATGGCTACACCTTC. The gene calls are TRBV19 and TRBJ1-2; possible D gene TRBD1, 6 bases. Germline V gene lookup returns CDR1 LNHDA and CDR2 SQIVND (reference sequence). The V gene lost 7 bases and the J gene lost 4 bases, with 16 bases spanning the gap. This CDR3 has 14 amino acids.